The sequence of this TCR beta chain was determined in a study of shared clonotypes between healthy human individuals. The length of the CDR3 is 16 residues. V lost 1 base to trimming and J lost 4 bases, with 15 bases between them. Study conclusions and caveats: Several donors held roughly 5% of naive CD4 clonotypes in common.

There were only Caucasian adults among the donors, and all lived in Nashville, Tennessee. This table comes from immunoSEQ multiplex PCR, and its TCRdb copy is limited to in-frame clones, with some not included. The table shows fewer than 1.8 million clones, with about 98.5% occurring only once. As for this clone: No antigen is known for it.

Sequenced: naive CD4+ T cells sorted from blood. Documented subset: CD45RA+ positively selected. The genes are TRBV23-1 and TRBJ2-3; D is undetermined. TRBV23-1 is known as an ORF, though its function is uncertain. This sequence was found in a man in his thirties or forties in good health. The CDR3 spells CASSQWGSWGADTQYF. The CDR3 DNA sequence: TGCGCCAGCAGTCAATGGGGTTCCTGGGGTGCAGATACGCAGTATTTT.